The rows below give T cell receptor beta chains drawn from one sample of a study of CD8 T cells in Susac syndrome. TCRdb called the immunoSEQ multiplex PCR reads again in MiXCR, with one record for every CDR3 protein. The data contain around 110,000 distinct CDR3 sequences, over 90% of them seen just once; the ten biggest clones take up about 0.13%. What was sequenced was CD4+ T cells from PBMCs. These receptors all come from a human donor with Susac syndrome. Each CDR3 is given with its conserved first and last residue. Each record gives: J gene, clone size, CDR3 length, V gene, D gene, CDR3 DNA, CDR3 protein. A D gene is named only where the DNA matches it firmly. Clone size is shown for a subset of rows, as once, few, many or a class of expanded clone.

>TRBJ2-7|.|15|TRBV3-1|TRBD2
TGTGCCAGCAGCCATAGGAGGACTAGCTCCTACGAGCAGTACTTC
CASSHRRTSSYEQYF
>TRBJ1-4|.|16|TRBV2|TRBD1
TGTGCCAGCAGTGAAGAGGGACAGCGACTTAATGAAAAACTGTTTTTT
CASSEEGQRLNEKLFF
>TRBJ2-1|.|13|TRBV4-2|.
TGTGCCAGCAGCCAGGGGGCTTTTGGTGAGCAGTTCTTC
CASSQGAFGEQFF
>TRBJ2-5|.|13|TRBV7-9|.
TGTGCCAGCAGACAGGGAGGTGGAGAGACCCAGTACTTC
CASRQGGGETQYF
>TRBJ2-1|.|13|TRBV5-6|.
TGTGCCAGCAGCTTGGACCTTTACAATGAGCAGTTCTTC
CASSLDLYNEQFF
>TRBJ2-1|.|14|TRBV5-1|.
TGCGCCAGCAGCTTCGGACATGGTGATGATGAGCAGTTCTTC
CASSFGHGDDEQFF
>TRBJ2-3|.|13|TRBV5-4|.
TGTGCCAGCAGCTTAAAGAGCACAGATACGCAGTATTTT
CASSLKSTDTQYF
>TRBJ2-7|.|16|TRBV20-1|TRBD2
TGCAGTGCTAGTGGCGGGAGGGCCGATTTCCGGTACGAGCAGTACTTC
CSASGGRADFRYEQYF
>TRBJ2-7|.|14|TRBV4-1|.
TGCGCCAGCAGCCTAGACGGACTAAGCTACGAGCAGTACTTC
CASSLDGLSYEQYF
>TRBJ2-1|.|14|TRBV29-1|.
TGCAGCGTTGACCAGGGGGGGTCCTACAATGAGCAGTTCTTC
CSVDQGGSYNEQFF
>TRBJ2-3|.|15|TRBV6-2/TRBV6-3|.
TGTGCCAGCAGTTACTCGGGACACAGCACAGATACGCAGTATTTT
CASSYSGHSTDTQYF
>TRBJ2-3|.|15|TRBV5-4|TRBD2
TGTGCCAGCAGCTTAGGCGGGAGGAACACAGATACGCAGTATTTT
CASSLGGRNTDTQYF
>TRBJ2-1|.|13|TRBV24-1|.
TGTGCCACCAGTGAGAGGGAAGACAATGAGCAGTTCTTC
CATSEREDNEQFF
>TRBJ1-3|once|15|TRBV28|.
TGTGCCAGCAGTTTAGGCAGTAGCTCTGGAAACACCATATATTTT
CASSLGSSSGNTIYF
>TRBJ2-7|.|14|TRBV19|.
TGTGCCAGTGGTCGGACAGCCGGCTCCTACGAGCAGTACTTC
CASGRTAGSYEQYF
>TRBJ2-7|.|13|TRBV20-1|.
TGCAGTGCTAGGGCACAGATATCTTACGAGCAGTACTTC
CSARAQISYEQYF
>TRBJ2-3|.|15|TRBV2|.
TGTGCCAGCAGCCCGGATTGGGCTGGTGCAGATACGCAGTATTTT
CASSPDWAGADTQYF
>TRBJ1-2|.|13|TRBV20-1|.
TGCAGTGCTAGAGTCCGGCCTTTCTATGGCTACACCTTC
CSARVRPFYGYTF
>TRBJ1-5|.|14|TRBV20-1|.
TGCAGTGCGAGGAGGGCACATAGCAATCAGCCCCAGCATTTT
CSARRAHSNQPQHF
>TRBJ2-7|few|13|TRBV5-4|.
TGTGCCAGCAGCTTGGGTTTCGACTACGAGCAGTACTTC
CASSLGFDYEQYF
>TRBJ2-5|.|16|TRBV14|.
TGTGCCAGCAGCCAAGTAGAATACAGGCGTCAAGAGACCCAGTACTTC
CASSQVEYRRQETQYF
>TRBJ2-3|.|14|TRBV20-1|.
TGCAGTGCTAGAGATCACCCTGTGGCTGATACGCAGTATTTT
CSARDHPVADTQYF
>TRBJ2-4|once|15|TRBV12-3/TRBV12-4|.
TGTGCCAGCAGTGTACAGGTTCGAGGGGGAAACATTCAGTACTTC
CASSVQVRGGNIQYF
>TRBJ2-1|.|15|TRBV5-1|TRBD2
TGCGCCAGCAGCCCAACTAGCGGGAGCCACAATGAGCAGTTCTTC
CASSPTSGSHNEQFF
>TRBJ1-1|.|14|TRBV19|.
TGTGCCAGTAGGTTCGGACAGATGAACACTGAAGCTTTCTTT
CASRFGQMNTEAFF
>TRBJ1-5|.|14|TRBV6-5|TRBD1
TGTGCCAGCCGCCCACTGGACAGGAATCAGCCCCAGCATTTT
CASRPLDRNQPQHF
>TRBJ2-7|.|15|TRBV25-1|TRBD1
TGTGCCAGCAGTGACGCAAACAGGGGGAAGTACGAGCAGTACTTC
CASSDANRGKYEQYF
>TRBJ2-7|.|11|TRBV6-5|.
TGTGCCAGCAGACAGCGGTACGAGCAGTACTTC
CASRQRYEQYF
>TRBJ2-7|.|17|TRBV7-2|TRBD2
TGTGCCAGCCGACGGGCACTAGCGGGAGATCAGGCCTACGAGCAGTACTTC
CASRRALAGDQAYEQYF
>TRBJ2-5|.|13|TRBV20-1|.
TGCAGTGCCCTTAGGACAGACCAAGAGACCCAGTACTTC
CSALRTDQETQYF
>TRBJ1-2|.|14|TRBV5-6|TRBD1
TGTGCCAGCAGCTTGCCAGGGGGCGCTTCTGGCTACACCTTC
CASSLPGGASGYTF
>TRBJ2-7|.|13|TRBV11-1|.
TGTGCCAGCAGCTTAAGGAGGGCCCACGAGCAGTACTTC
CASSLRRAHEQYF
>TRBJ1-1|.|11|TRBV20-1|.
TGCAGTGCTAGGAGTAACACTGAAGCTTTCTTT
CSARSNTEAFF
>TRBJ2-1|.|14|TRBV5-4|TRBD1
TGTGCCAGCAGTGTGACAGGGGGCTACAATGAGCAGTTCTTC
CASSVTGGYNEQFF
>TRBJ2-2|.|12|TRBV29-1|.
TGCAGCTCTACAGCGAACACCGGGGAGCTGTTTTTT
CSSTANTGELFF
>TRBJ1-4|.|14|TRBV5-4|TRBD1
TGTGCCAGCAGCTTGGGACAGGGAGGGGAAAAACTGTTTTTT
CASSLGQGGEKLFF
>TRBJ2-4|.|14|TRBV5-1|.
TGCGCCAGCAGCGTTGACAGGGACTCAAACATTCAGTACTTC
CASSVDRDSNIQYF
>TRBJ2-7|once|14|TRBV5-1|TRBD1
TGCGCCAGCAGCCGAGGACAGGGCATGGGCGAGCAGTACTTC
CASSRGQGMGEQYF
>TRBJ2-5|.|11|TRBV12-3/TRBV12-4|.
TGTGCCAGCAGTCGGGAAGGGACCCAGTACTTC
CASSREGTQYF
>TRBJ2-7|.|13|TRBV18|.
TGTGCCAGCTCACCACCCGGAGGGGACGAGCAGTACTTC
CASSPPGGDEQYF
>TRBJ2-5|.|15|TRBV2|TRBD2
TGTGCCAGCAGTGAAAGACTAGCGGTAAGAGGGACCCAGTACTTC
CASSERLAVRGTQYF
>TRBJ1-4|.|14|TRBV7-9|TRBD1
TGTGCCAGCAGCTATGACAGGGAAGGCGAAAAACTGTTTTTT
CASSYDREGEKLFF
>TRBJ2-5|.|14|TRBV7-9|.
TGTGCCAGCAGCTCGAGGCTGGGGGTGGAGACCCAGTACTTC
CASSSRLGVETQYF
>TRBJ2-1|once|15|TRBV27|.
TGTGCCAGCAGTTCCGACAGAGGGCGCAACAATGAGCAGTTCTTC
CASSSDRGRNNEQFF
>TRBJ2-5|.|14|TRBV20-1|.
TGCAGTGCTAGAGGCCACGAAGGGCAAGAGACCCAGTACTTC
CSARGHEGQETQYF
>TRBJ2-1|.|16|TRBV20-1|TRBD2
TGCAGTGCTAGAGAGGTTAGCGGGAAGTCCTACAATGAGCAGTTCTTC
CSAREVSGKSYNEQFF
>TRBJ2-1|.|15|TRBV2|TRBD2
TGTGCCAGCAGTCCAAGGGGACTAGCGGGGGTTGAGCAGTTCTTC
CASSPRGLAGVEQFF
>TRBJ1-5|.|16|TRBV29-1|TRBD1
TGCAGCGTTCGAACGGCAGGGGGCAAGGGGGATCAGCCCCAGCATTTT
CSVRTAGGKGDQPQHF
>TRBJ2-6|once|17|TRBV7-9|.
TGTGCCAGCAGCCGCCGAATGGGGGTCCCCTCTCCACACGTCCTGACTTTC
CASSRRMGVPSPHVLTF
>TRBJ2-5|once|14|TRBV20-1|.
TGCAGTGCTACCCGACGGACTAACCAAGAGACCCAGTACTTC
CSATRRTNQETQYF
>TRBJ2-1|.|16|TRBV11-2|.
TGTGCCAGCAGCTTAAGGGGGGATAGCTCCTACAATGAGCAGTTCTTC
CASSLRGDSSYNEQFF
>TRBJ2-7|.|12|TRBV20-1|.
TGCAGTTTACGTCGGGGCGCGGACGAGCAGTACTTC
CSLRRGADEQYF
>TRBJ2-7|.|14|TRBV2|TRBD2
TGTGCCAGCAGTGAGCGGGAGTTCTCCTACGAGCAGTACTTC
CASSEREFSYEQYF